These 11 T cell receptor beta chains came from one sample sequenced in a study of shared clonotypes between healthy human individuals (dated by TCRdb to the early 2020s). Receptor amplification or capture employed the immunoSEQ multiplex PCR assay. The table was pulled from immuneACCESS by TCRdb, which kept in-frame rearrangements only. Such tables lose some clones; where checked, under half of the loss comes from unresolved V genes, and the rest has no known cause. The sample table records 600,000 to 750,000 clones; about two thirds of these occur just once. 1.8% of the sample belongs to the ten largest clones. The sample comprised memory CD4+ T cells sorted from blood. The sample's cell subset or site label, in plain terms: CD45RA-negative fraction. These receptors were collected from a woman in her 30s in good health.

The V call is TRBV28, the J call TRBJ2-7; 10 positions match TRBD2. From germline, CDR1 is MDHEN and CDR2 SYDVKM. V shed 2 bases, J shed 6 bases, and the junction held 7 bases outside the gene matches. CDR3 size: 15 residues. Written as DNA, the CDR3 is TGTGCCAGCAGTTTACTCTGGCTAGCGGGAGCCGAGCAGTACTTC. Its translation is CASSLLWLAGAEQYF.

Here the CDR3 reads CASRLAYEQFF. In DNA, the CDR3 is TGTGCCAGCAGGCTAGCATACGAGCAGTTCTTC. J is TRBJ2-1 and V is TRBV2, with D perhaps TRBD2 (5 bases). Per germline, CDR1 SNHLY and CDR2 FYNNEI. The CDR3 runs to 11 residues. The V end lost 6 bases, the J end lost 10 bases, and 10 bases lay between the germline ends.

This chain links TRBV29-1 with TRBJ2-1, with TRBD2 matching over 10 bases. Trimming took 4 bases from V and 5 from J; bases not matched to a gene: 2. The CDR3 length is 13 residues. Germline CDR1 and CDR2: SQVTM and ANQGSEA. CDR3 protein: CSVALAGDNEQFF. In DNA, the CDR3 is TGCAGCGTTGCCCTAGCGGGGGACAATGAGCAGTTCTTC.

In its sample, this clone was seen a few times. In DNA form, the CDR3 reads TGTGCCAGTAGTAGCCGGACGACGCTTAATGAAAAACTGTTTTTT. Its translation: CASSSRTTLNEKLFF. The rearrangement joins TRBV19 to TRBJ1-4, with D hard to call. V lost 4 bases to trimming and J lost 4 bases, with 13 bases between them. The CDR3 loop spans 15 amino acids. Germline V gene sequence: CDR1 LNHDA, CDR2 SQIVND (reference sequence).

V usage is TRBV19 and J usage is TRBJ2-1; 10 nucleotides align to TRBD2. J lost 4 bases, V lost 3 bases, and 3 bases had no gene match. Germline V gene lookup returns CDR1 LNHDA and CDR2 SQIVND (reference sequence). There are 15 residues in the CDR3. In nucleotides, the CDR3 is TGTGCCAGTAGTATTTGGACTAGCGGTTACAATGAGCAGTTCTTC. Translation gives CASSIWTSGYNEQFF.

Details on this clone: Different DNA sequences within this sample yield the same CDR3. CDR3 region: CASSLTGVDTQYF. The CDR3 nucleotides are TGTGCCAGCTCACTAACAGGGGTGGATACGCAGTATTTT. The V gene is TRBV18, the J gene TRBJ2-3; TRBD1 agrees at 7 bases. CDR3 size: 13 residues. Per the germline V gene, CDR1 is KGHSH and CDR2 is LQKENI. Trimming at V came to 4 bases and at J to 6 bases, leaving 4 bases not matched to a gene.

The chain combines TRBV30 with TRBJ2-7; D perhaps matches TRBD2 (6 bases). There are 14 residues in the CDR3. Trimming stripped 2 bases from V and 2 bases from J, with 13 bases between. CDR1 is GTSNPN, CDR2 SVGIG, per germline (reference sequence). DNA of the CDR3: TGTGCCTGGAGTACTCTAGGGAGGCCCTACGAGCAGTACTTC. As protein: CAWSTLGRPYEQYF. Complete variable domain (other parts from reference TRBV30 and TRBJ2-7): SQTIHQWPATLVQPVGSPLSLECTVEGTSNPNLYWYRQAAGRGLQLLFYSVGIGQISSEVPQNLSASRPQDRQFILSSKKLLLSDSGFYLCAWSTLGRPYEQYFGPGTRLTVT.

The V and J genes are TRBV25-1 and TRBJ2-4; TRBD1 aligns across 9 bases. Trimming removed 6 bases from V and 8 bases from J; junction bases left unmatched: 5. This CDR3 is 13 amino acids long. The germline V gene has CDR1 MGHDK and CDR2 SYGVNS. This chain's CDR3 is CASRGQGRDIQYF. The CDR3 DNA sequence: TGTGCCAGCAGGGGACAGGGTAGGGACATTCAGTACTTC.

The chain recombines TRBV7-8 with TRBJ1-3, with no clear D. The CDR3 has 16 residues. From germline, CDR1 is SGHVS and CDR2 FQNEAQ. The germline V and J ends were trimmed by 5 bases and 6 bases, with 20 bases remaining between them. The CDR3 sequence: CASSQGGSRTLNTIYF. CDR3 nucleotide sequence: TGTGCCAGCAGCCAAGGTGGCAGCCGGACTTTAAACACCATATATTTT.

The chain joins TRBV5-4 to TRBJ1-1; TRBD1 is a possible D gene (5 bases). CDR1 is SGHNT and CDR2 is YYREEE in the germline V gene (reference sequence). CDR3 size: 14 residues. Trimming left V 4 bases short and J 4 bases short, with 14 bases between. As DNA, the CDR3 is TGTGCCAGCAGCCCCAGATGGGGGAGCACTGAAGCTTTCTTT. Protein: CASSPRWGSTEAFF.

The count of this clone is one. The chain links TRBV6-5 to TRBJ2-3; 7 nucleotides match TRBD2. Germline lookup yields CDR1 MNHEY and CDR2 SVGAGI. V dropped 3 bases and J dropped 5; count of bases not matched to a gene: 11. The CDR3 consists of 16 residues. The DNA of the CDR3 is TGTGCCAGCAGTTATTTTGTGGGAGGGCCCGGAGATACGCAGTATTTT. It encodes CASSYFVGGPGDTQYF.